This TCR beta chain was recovered during a study of blood T cell repertoires in COVID-19. About the research overall: Acute-phase and convalescent COVID-19 samples originated in the United States, Italy and Spain. From T cells, B-cell-depleted T cells, or PBMCs came the material, which was cDNA or gDNA.

This CDR3 spans 13 amino acids. The V end was cut by 0 bases, the J end by 7 bases, with 9 bases between. Germline V gene lookup returns CDR1 LGHDT and CDR2 YNNKEL (reference sequence). Authors' methods: Amplified reference gene primers provided the basis for estimating nucleated cell counts. Profiling relied on immunoSEQ multiplex PCR, and the TCRdb table lists in-frame clones only, not all of them. The D gene and trimming were derived from the DNA, and the V and J assignments and clone size from that table. The sample consists of around 80,000 clones, around 82% of them appearing once. The chain uses TRBV3-1 (or the pseudogene TRBV3-2) and TRBJ1-2, with D unresolved. Source material: peripheral blood. The TCR originated in a man in his fifties or sixties with acute or convalescent COVID-19. CDR3 region: CASSQDPSLGYTF. As DNA, the CDR3 is TGTGCCAGCAGCCAAGATCCCTCTCTTGGCTACACCTTC.